This T cell receptor beta chain came from a study of Ad26.COV2.S vaccination and SARS-CoV-2 variants. Study-level background: Ad26.COV2.S was injected intramuscularly once or twice, 56 days apart. Notes on the study in general: Marked by substantial breadth, spike-specific CD8+ and CD4+ T cell responses were reportedly seen after vaccination. Using TCR breadth and depth analyses may have led to underestimated total T cell responses.

A word on this clone: Its antigen is still unknown.

Sequencing used immunoSEQ multiplex PCR; TCRdb keeps in-frame clones, though not all of them. The data show 350,000 to 600,000 clones, nearly 90% seen once. Treatment in this sample: about 20 received Ad26.COV2.S at low or high dose, single or two shots; about 5 received placebo; per-sample allocation not given. After the first vaccine or placebo injection, samples were drawn on day 63. CDR3 length equals 11 residues. Germline lookup yields CDR1 SNHLY and CDR2 FYNNEI. V was shortened by 8 bases and J by 3 bases, with 8 bases between the two germline ends. Source: peripheral blood, taken in a trial of Ad26.COV2.S vaccine versus placebo. The gene calls are TRBV2 and TRBJ2-7; the D gene is possibly TRBD2 (6 bases). The clonotype was recovered from a person aged 18-65 years who received the Ad26.COV2.S COVID-19 vaccine or a placebo. CDR3 coding DNA: TGTGCCAGCGGGGAGGTCTACGAGCAGTACTTC. Translating it yields CASGEVYEQYF.